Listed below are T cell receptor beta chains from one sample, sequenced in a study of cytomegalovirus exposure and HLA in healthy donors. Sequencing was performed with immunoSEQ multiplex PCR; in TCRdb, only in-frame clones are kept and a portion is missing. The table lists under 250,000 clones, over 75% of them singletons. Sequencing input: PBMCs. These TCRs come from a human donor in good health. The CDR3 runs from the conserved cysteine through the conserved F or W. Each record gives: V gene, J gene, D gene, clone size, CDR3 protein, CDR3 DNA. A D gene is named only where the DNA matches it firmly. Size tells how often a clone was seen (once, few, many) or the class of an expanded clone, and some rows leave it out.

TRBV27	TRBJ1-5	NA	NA	CASSPVRLSQPQHF	TGTGCCAGCAGCCCGGTTAGATTATCCCAGCCCCAGCATTTT
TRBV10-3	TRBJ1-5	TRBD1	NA	CAISKGQGIQPQHF	TGTGCCATCAGTAAGGGACAGGGAATCCAGCCCCAGCATTTT
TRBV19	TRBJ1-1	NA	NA	CASTSLVVTEAFF	TGTGCCAGTACGAGTTTGGTCGTGACTGAAGCTTTCTTT
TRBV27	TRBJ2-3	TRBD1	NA	CASRDRGTTDTQYF	TGTGCCAGCAGAGACAGGGGAACCACAGATACGCAGTATTTT
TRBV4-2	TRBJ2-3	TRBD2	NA	CASSQRREGRTDTQYF	TGTGCCAGCAGCCAACGGCGGGAGGGCCGGACAGATACGCAGTATTTT
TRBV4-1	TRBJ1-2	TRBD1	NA	CASSQEAGTGYGYTF	TGCGCCAGCAGCCAAGAGGCAGGGACAGGCTATGGCTACACCTTC
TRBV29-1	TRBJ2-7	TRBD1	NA	CSVEISRGINEQYF	TGCAGCGTTGAAATAAGCAGGGGGATCAACGAGCAGTACTTC
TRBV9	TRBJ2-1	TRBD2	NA	CASSITGLVYNEQFF	TGTGCCAGCAGCATCACAGGACTAGTCTACAATGAGCAGTTCTTC
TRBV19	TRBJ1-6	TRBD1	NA	CASSMGWGQPSPLHF	TGTGCCAGTAGTATGGGATGGGGACAGCCTTCACCCCTCCACTTT
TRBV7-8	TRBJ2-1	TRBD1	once	CASSMLVRDRYNEQFF	TGTGCCAGCAGCATGCTCGTTCGGGACAGATACAATGAGCAGTTCTTC
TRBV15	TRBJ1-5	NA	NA	CATSRTREFGNQPQHF	TGTGCCACCAGCAGAACGAGGGAATTCGGCAATCAGCCCCAGCATTTT
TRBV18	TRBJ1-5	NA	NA	CASSPDRFKQPQHF	TGTGCCAGCTCACCAGACAGGTTCAAGCAGCCCCAGCATTTT
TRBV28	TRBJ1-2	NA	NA	CASSLQGYGYTF	TGTGCCAGCAGCCTCCAGGGATATGGCTACACCTTC
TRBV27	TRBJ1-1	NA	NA	CASSFGGPDTEAFF	TGTGCCAGCAGTTTCGGGGGTCCGGACACTGAAGCTTTCTTT
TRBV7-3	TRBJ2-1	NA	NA	CAGEDEQFF	TGTGCGGGAGAGGATGAGCAGTTCTTC
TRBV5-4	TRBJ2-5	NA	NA	CASSPDRDYQETQYF	TGTGCCAGCAGCCCAGACCGGGACTACCAAGAGACCCAGTACTTC
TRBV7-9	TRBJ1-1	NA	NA	CASSLSGEGTEAFF	TGTGCCAGCAGCTTGTCAGGGGAAGGCACTGAAGCCTTCTTT
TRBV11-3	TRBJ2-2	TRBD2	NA	CASSSLAGGGTGELFF	TGTGCCAGCAGCTCTTTAGCGGGAGGAGGGACCGGGGAGCTGTTTTTT
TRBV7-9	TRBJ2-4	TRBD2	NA	CASSRLADTTGNIQYF	TGTGCCAGCAGCCGACTAGCGGATACAACGGGGAACATTCAGTACTTC
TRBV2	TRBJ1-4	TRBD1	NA	CASNSLDRGYEKLFF	TGTGCCAGCAACTCCTTGGACAGGGGTTACGAAAAACTGTTTTTT
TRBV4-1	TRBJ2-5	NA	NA	CASSPKPPRETQYF	TGCGCCAGCAGCCCTAAGCCCCCCAGGGAGACCCAGTACTTC
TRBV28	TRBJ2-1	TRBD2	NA	CASSSGRDSYNEQFF	TGTGCCAGCAGTAGCGGGAGGGACTCCTACAATGAGCAGTTCTTC
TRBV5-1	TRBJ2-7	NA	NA	CASSGAGEQYF	TGCGCCAGCAGCGGAGCGGGCGAGCAGTACTTC
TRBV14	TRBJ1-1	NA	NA	CASSQDPGRMNTEAFF	TGTGCCAGCAGCCAAGATCCTGGGCGTATGAACACTGAAGCTTTCTTT
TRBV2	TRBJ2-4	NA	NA	CASRGQTRAKNIQYF	TGTGCCAGCAGAGGACAGACGAGAGCCAAAAACATTCAGTACTTC
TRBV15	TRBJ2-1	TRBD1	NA	CATSSPDRVSNEQFF	TGTGCCACCAGCAGCCCGGACAGGGTAAGCAATGAGCAGTTCTTC
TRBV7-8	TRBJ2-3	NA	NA	CASSLALHYTPDTQYF	TGTGCCAGCAGCTTAGCGCTGCATTATACTCCAGATACGCAGTATTTT
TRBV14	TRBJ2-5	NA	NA	CASSPQGLETQYF	TGTGCCAGCAGCCCACAGGGCCTAGAGACCCAGTACTTC
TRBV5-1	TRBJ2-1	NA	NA	CASSAGRVHNEQFF	TGCGCCAGCAGCGCTGGCCGGGTCCACAATGAGCAGTTCTTC
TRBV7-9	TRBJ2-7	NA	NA	CASSYAGSIPGDEQYF	TGTGCCAGCAGCTATGCGGGATCGATTCCGGGGGACGAGCAGTACTTC
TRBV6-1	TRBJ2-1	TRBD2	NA	CASSVGLAGGPFSYNEQFF	TGTGCCAGCAGTGTAGGACTAGCGGGAGGGCCTTTCTCCTACAATGAGCAGTTCTTC
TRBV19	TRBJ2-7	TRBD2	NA	CASSQREGYEQYF	TGTGCCAGTAGCCAGCGGGAGGGCTACGAGCAGTACTTC
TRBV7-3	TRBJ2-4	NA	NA	CASSPGKGSQYF	TGTGCCAGCAGCCCCGGGAAGGGTTCCCAGTACTTC
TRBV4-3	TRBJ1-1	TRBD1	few	CASSPTPGQGAFF	TGCGCCAGCAGCCCAACCCCGGGACAGGGGGCTTTCTTT
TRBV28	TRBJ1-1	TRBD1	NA	CASSPFGQGLNTEAFF	TGTGCCAGCAGCCCCTTTGGACAGGGATTGAACACTGAAGCTTTCTTT
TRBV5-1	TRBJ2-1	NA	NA	CASSVRQVHNEQFF	TGCGCCAGCAGCGTTCGACAGGTCCACAATGAGCAGTTCTTC
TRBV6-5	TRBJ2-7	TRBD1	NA	CASSYSGTGPYEQYF	TGTGCCAGCAGTTACTCGGGGACAGGTCCCTACGAGCAGTACTTC